The 5 T cell receptor beta chains below come from one sample, sequenced in a study of blood T cell repertoires in COVID-19. The repertoire was sequenced with immunoSEQ multiplex PCR; TCRdb's copy has only in-frame clones and lacks some. The sample lists about 400,000 clones, about nine tenths seen once, with 1.7% in the top ten. The sequencing sample was made of PBMCs or T cells enriched from blood (not recorded which). These TCRs come from a woman in her twenties or thirties who had recovered from COVID-19.

The chain employs TRBV11-2 and TRBJ2-3, with 7 bases matching TRBD1. V lost 3 bases to trimming and J lost 3 bases; unmatched junction nucleotides: 3. In germline, CDR1 is SGHAT, CDR2 FQNNGV. CDR3 length: 14 amino acids. The CDR3 loop reads CASSFRGLTDTQYF. The CDR3 bases are TGTGCCAGCAGCTTCAGGGGGTTGACAGATACGCAGTATTTT.

V is TRBV4-1 and J is TRBJ1-5, with unresolved D. The CDR3 has 13 residues. Looked up from germline, CDR1 is MGHRA and CDR2 is YSYEKL. The CDR3 region has the DNA TGCGCGTCGGGTCAGTATAGCAATCAGCCCCAGCATTTT. As protein: CASGQYSNQPQHF.

Concerning this clone: This sample includes further DNA sequences coding for the same CDR3. V and J are TRBV6-5 and TRBJ1-2; D gene ambiguous. Germline V lookup: CDR1 MNHEY, CDR2 SVGAGI. V lost 3 bases and J lost 2, with 7 bases in between. The CDR3 length is 13 residues. This chain's CDR3 is CASSYGQNYGYTF. The CDR3 DNA follows: TGTGCCAGCAGTTATGGCCAGAACTATGGCTACACCTTC.

The V call is TRBV11-2, the J call TRBJ1-3; TRBD1 is a possible D gene (6 bases). The germline V gene has CDR1 SGHAT and CDR2 FQNNGV. The CDR3 runs 16 residues. Trimming removed 1 base from V and 0 bases from J, with 10 bases in between. The CDR3 sequence: CASSLGKGGSGNTIYF. The DNA of the CDR3 is TGTGCCAGCAGCTTAGGCAAAGGGGGCTCTGGAAACACCATATATTTT.

The chain carries TRBV28 and TRBJ1-2, with a tentative D call TRBD1 (6 bases). CDR3 length: 16 amino acids. Germline CDR1 MDHEN, CDR2 SYDVKM. V shed 6 bases and J shed 7 bases, with 24 bases lying between them. The CDR3 sequence: CASRPTPGQGAVGYTF. DNA of the CDR3: TGTGCCAGCAGACCTACGCCGGGACAAGGGGCGGTTGGCTACACCTTC.